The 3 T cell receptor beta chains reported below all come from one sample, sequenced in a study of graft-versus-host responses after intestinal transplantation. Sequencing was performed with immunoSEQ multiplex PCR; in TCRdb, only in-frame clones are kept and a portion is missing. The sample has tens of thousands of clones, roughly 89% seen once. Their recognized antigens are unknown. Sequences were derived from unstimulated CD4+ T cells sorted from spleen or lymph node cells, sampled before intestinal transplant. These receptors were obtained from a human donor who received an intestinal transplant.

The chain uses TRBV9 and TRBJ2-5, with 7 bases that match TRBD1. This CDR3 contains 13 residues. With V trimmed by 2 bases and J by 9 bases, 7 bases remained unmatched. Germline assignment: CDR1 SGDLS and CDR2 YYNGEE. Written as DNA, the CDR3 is TGTGCCAGCAGCGTCGGGGTTCAGGGGGCCCAGTACTTC. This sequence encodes CASSVGVQGAQYF.

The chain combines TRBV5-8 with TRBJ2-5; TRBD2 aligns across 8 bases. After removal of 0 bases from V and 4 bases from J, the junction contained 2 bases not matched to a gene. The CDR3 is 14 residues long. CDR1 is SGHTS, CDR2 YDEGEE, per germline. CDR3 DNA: TGTGCCAGCAGCTTGGCCGCGGGGGGAGAGACCCAGTACTTC. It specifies CASSLAAGGETQYF.

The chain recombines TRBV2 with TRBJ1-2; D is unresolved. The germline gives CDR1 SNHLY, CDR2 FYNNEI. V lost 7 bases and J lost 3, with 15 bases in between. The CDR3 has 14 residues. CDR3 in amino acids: CASTPGEFYYGYTF. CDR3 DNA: TGTGCCAGCACCCCTGGAGAGTTTTACTATGGCTACACCTTC.